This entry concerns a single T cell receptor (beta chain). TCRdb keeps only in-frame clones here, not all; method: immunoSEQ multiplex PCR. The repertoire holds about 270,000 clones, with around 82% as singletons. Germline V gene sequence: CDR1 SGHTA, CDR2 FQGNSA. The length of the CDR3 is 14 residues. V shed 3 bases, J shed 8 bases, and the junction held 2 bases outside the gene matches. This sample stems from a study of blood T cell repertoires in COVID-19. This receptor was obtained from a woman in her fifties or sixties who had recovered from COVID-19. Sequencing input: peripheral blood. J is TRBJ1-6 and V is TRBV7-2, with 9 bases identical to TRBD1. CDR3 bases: TGTGCCAGCAGCTTCCGGGACAGGGATTCACCCCTCCACTTT. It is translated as CASSFRDRDSPLHF.